These T cell receptor beta chains were read from a single sample in a study of blood T cell repertoires in COVID-19. Generated by immunoSEQ multiplex PCR, the TCRdb table keeps only in-frame clones and is missing some. The sample consists of roughly 80,000 clones, around 85% of them appearing once. Sequences were obtained from peripheral blood. All receptors come from an older woman with acute or convalescent COVID-19. Both conserved end residues are part of each CDR3. The D gene is left open where the match is weak. The size of a clone is reported for some rows only, either as once, few or many, or as a class for expanded clones.

V gene: TRBV6-1
clone size: NA
D gene: NA
J gene: TRBJ2-6
CDR3 protein: CASSEQISGANVLTF
CDR3 DNA: TGTGCCAGCAGTGAACAGATCTCTGGGGCCAACGTCCTGACTTTC

V gene: TRBV7-9
clone size: few
D gene: TRBD1
J gene: TRBJ1-2
CDR3 protein: CASSMDREYGYTF
CDR3 DNA: TGTGCCAGCAGCATGGACAGGGAATATGGCTACACCTTC

V gene: TRBV27
clone size: NA
D gene: NA
J gene: TRBJ2-1
CDR3 protein: CASSYGSSYNEQFF
CDR3 DNA: TGTGCCAGCAGTTACGGGAGCTCCTACAATGAGCAGTTCTTC

V gene: TRBV5-1
clone size: few
D gene: TRBD1
J gene: TRBJ2-2
CDR3 protein: CASSPRDSGNTGELFF
CDR3 DNA: TGCGCCAGCAGCCCGAGGGACAGCGGAAACACCGGGGAGCTGTTTTTT

V gene: TRBV27
clone size: NA
D gene: TRBD2
J gene: TRBJ2-3
CDR3 protein: CASRGGTGTSTDTQYF
CDR3 DNA: TGTGCCAGCCGCGGGGGGACTGGAACTAGCACAGATACGCAGTATTTT

V gene: TRBV11-3
clone size: NA
D gene: TRBD2
J gene: TRBJ2-3
CDR3 protein: CASSPRLAGTSTDTQYF
CDR3 DNA: TGTGCCAGCAGCCCCCGACTAGCGGGGACTAGCACAGATACGCAGTATTTT

V gene: TRBV19
clone size: NA
D gene: NA
J gene: TRBJ1-2
CDR3 protein: CASSLFQGLSYGYTF
CDR3 DNA: TGTGCCAGTAGCCTTTTTCAGGGGCTAAGCTATGGCTACACCTTC

V gene: TRBV11-2
clone size: NA
D gene: NA
J gene: TRBJ2-2
CDR3 protein: CASSSLLVPGELFF
CDR3 DNA: TGTGCCAGCAGCTCCCTTTTAGTGCCCGGGGAGCTGTTTTTT

V gene: TRBV14
clone size: NA
D gene: TRBD1
J gene: TRBJ1-5
CDR3 protein: CASSQDRGQGNQPQHF
CDR3 DNA: TGTGCCAGCAGCCAAGATAGGGGGCAGGGCAATCAGCCCCAGCATTTT

V gene: TRBV5-6
clone size: NA
D gene: NA
J gene: TRBJ1-4
CDR3 protein: CASSLWAETNEKLFF
CDR3 DNA: TGTGCCAGCAGCTTGTGGGCAGAAACTAATGAAAAACTGTTTTTT

V gene: TRBV7-9
clone size: NA
D gene: TRBD2
J gene: TRBJ2-2
CDR3 protein: CASSPRSSGGTNTGELFF
CDR3 DNA: TGTGCCAGCAGCCCCCGATCTAGCGGGGGAACGAACACCGGGGAGCTGTTTTTT

V gene: TRBV27
clone size: NA
D gene: NA
J gene: TRBJ2-3
CDR3 protein: CASSLSRISTDTQYF
CDR3 DNA: TGTGCCAGCAGTTTATCCAGAATCAGCACAGATACGCAGTATTTT

V gene: TRBV4-3
clone size: NA
D gene: TRBD1
J gene: TRBJ2-2
CDR3 protein: CASSQGDRARELFF
CDR3 DNA: TGCGCCAGCAGCCAAGGAGACAGGGCCAGGGAGCTGTTTTTT